What follows are 30 T cell receptor beta chains derived from one specimen sequenced in a study of chemoradiotherapy in HPV16-positive cancers. Here immunoSEQ multiplex PCR was the method, and the copy in TCRdb shows in-frame clones only, minus some. The sample carries about 3,500 clones, over 70% recorded once. The specimen was tumor tissue, collected from a patient who underwent chemoradiotherapy. These receptors came from a human donor with HPV-associated anogenital cancer.

The V call is TRBV7-6, the J call TRBJ1-1, with TRBD1 as a possible D gene (6 bases). This CDR3 comprises 15 residues. V shed 4 bases and J shed 5 bases, with 17 bases lying between them. Germline V gene sequence: CDR1 SGHVS, CDR2 FNYEAQ. CDR3 protein: CASSSGPGAQTEAFF. The CDR3 region has the DNA TGTGCCAGCAGCTCGGGCCCAGGGGCGCAAACTGAAGCTTTCTTT. Full variable domain (outside the CDR3, taken from reference TRBV7-6 and TRBJ1-1): GAGVSQSPRYKVTKRGQDVALRCDPISGHVSLYWYRQALGQGPEFLTYFNYEAQQDKSGLPNDRFSAERPEGSISTLTIQRTEQRDSAMYRCASSSGPGAQTEAFFGQGTRLTVV.

The chain has TRBV11-1 and TRBJ2-3; 8 nucleotides match TRBD1. The ends lost 1 base at V and 7 bases at J; junction bases unmatched: 10. CDR1 and CDR2 from the germline V gene are SGHAT and FQDESV (reference sequence). CDR3 length equals 16 residues. CDR3 in DNA: TGTGCCAGCAGCTTAGATCCCGGACAGGGAAAAAATACGCAGTATTTT. Encoded protein: CASSLDPGQGKNTQYF.

This sequence joins TRBV19 and TRBJ1-2; D remains ambiguous. The germline V gene has CDR1 LNHDA and CDR2 SQIVND (reference sequence). V was pared by 1 base and J by 4 bases, with 10 bases between. This CDR3 is built from 14 residues. The CDR3 protein is CASSIASFLYGYTF. The CDR3 DNA follows: TGTGCCAGTAGTATAGCCTCATTCCTCTATGGCTACACCTTC.

V gene TRBV7-8 combines with J gene TRBJ2-5; 8 bases align to TRBD2. Trimming removed 5 bases from V and 5 bases from J; junction bases left unmatched: 10. Germline V lookup: CDR1 SGHVS, CDR2 FQNEAQ. This CDR3 comprises 15 residues. For the CDR3, the DNA is TGTGCCAGCAGCCTAGAGGGCCAGCGGGGGGAGACCCAGTACTTC. It specifies CASSLEGQRGETQYF.

This rearrangement joins TRBV9 to TRBJ2-2, with D maybe TRBD1 (5 bases). CDR3 size: 14 residues. Trimming pared 4 bases from V and 5 bases from J, leaving 12 bases between. Germline V gene lookup returns CDR1 SGDLS and CDR2 YYNGEE. CDR3 amino acids: CASSPQVATGELFF. The DNA for the CDR3 is TGTGCCAGCAGCCCACAGGTAGCTACCGGGGAGCTGTTTTTT.

The chain links TRBV6-5 to TRBJ1-4; D gene unclear. This CDR3 comprises 15 residues. V dropped 2 bases and J dropped 3 bases, with 10 bases sitting between them. The germline V gene encodes CDR1 MNHEY and CDR2 SVGAGI. CDR3 DNA sequence: TGTGCCAGCAGTTACGGAGTCGGGGCTAATGAAAAACTGTTTTTT. Translated: CASSYGVGANEKLFF.

The chain uses TRBV4-2 and TRBJ2-2, with a weak D call TRBD1 (8 bases). Deletions cut 4 bases from V and 6 bases from J, with 24 bases between. This CDR3 has 18 residues. Germline V gene data show CDR1 as LGHNA and CDR2 as YNFKEQ. The CDR3 sequence is CASSPHQGAGEGAGELFF. The CDR3, as DNA: TGTGCCAGCAGCCCGCACCAGGGGGCGGGAGAGGGCGCCGGGGAGCTGTTTTTT.

This chain uses TRBV6-1 with TRBJ2-7; TRBD1 aligns across 9 bases. The CDR3 spans 15 residues. J was trimmed by 5 bases and V by 1 base; bases with no gene match: 6. Per germline, CDR1 MNHNS and CDR2 SASEGT. Here the CDR3 DNA reads TGTGCCAGCAGTGAAGAGAGGACAGGGGTCCACGAGCAGTACTTC. Its translation: CASSEERTGVHEQYF.

This chain's CDR3 is CASSQGDRANYGYTF. Written as DNA, the CDR3 is TGTGCCAGCAGCCAAGGGGACAGAGCTAACTATGGCTACACCTTC. The chain uses TRBV4-2 and TRBJ1-2, with TRBD1 matching 7 bases. Unmatched junction bases numbered 2, after V lost 1 base and J lost 0 bases. The CDR3 has 15 amino acids. Looked up from germline, CDR1 is LGHNA and CDR2 is YNFKEQ.

This rearrangement joins TRBV19 to TRBJ1-2, with a tentative D call TRBD1 (5 bases). Germline CDR1 and CDR2: LNHDA and SQIVND (reference sequence). The CDR3 consists of 14 residues. The germline V and J ends were trimmed by 3 bases and 8 bases, with 16 bases remaining between them. In nucleotides, the CDR3 is TGTGCCAGTAGTATGGGACCTTCCTTAGGAGGCTACACCTTC. Residues: CASSMGPSLGGYTF.

Concerning this clone itself: Distinct nucleotide sequences in the sample also encode this CDR3. V usage is TRBV2 and J usage is TRBJ1-1; D may be TRBD1 (6 bases). With 7 bases removed from V and 1 base from J, the gap between germline ends came to 10 bases. There are 13 residues in the CDR3. CDR1 SNHLY and CDR2 FYNNEI come from the germline V gene. The CDR3 protein is CASTEGENTEAFF. DNA for the CDR3: TGTGCCAGCACCGAGGGGGAGAACACTGAAGCTTTCTTT.

The CDR3 nucleotides read TGTGCCAGCAGCCAGCGGGATGAGCAGTTCTTC. This gives the protein CASSQRDEQFF. The V call is TRBV4-2, the J call TRBJ2-1; TRBD2 might be the D (5 bases). Trimming took off 3 bases at V and 8 bases at J, with 5 bases between the two ends. The germline gives CDR1 LGHNA, CDR2 YNFKEQ. The CDR3 is made up of 11 amino acids.

Comments on this clone: This CDR3 is also generated by other DNA sequences in the sample. This sequence joins TRBV14 and TRBJ2-5, with D possibly matching TRBD2 (6 bases). Trimming stripped 1 base from V and 4 bases from J, with 7 bases between. The germline V gene encodes CDR1 SGHDN and CDR2 FVKESK. The CDR3 totals 13 residues. The CDR3 loop is CASSQGLGETQYF. The CDR3 DNA reads TGTGCCAGCAGCCAAGGACTAGGAGAGACCCAGTACTTC.

The gene calls are TRBV29-1 and TRBJ1-2; TRBD1 matches 9 bases. Germline assignment: CDR1 SQVTM and CDR2 ANQGSEA. Trimming cost V 4 bases and J 7 bases; bases outside gene matches: 13. There are 15 residues in the CDR3. The CDR3 nucleotides read TGCAGCGTTGCGACCTGGGACAGGGAGGGAGCTGGCTACACCTTC. Its translation is CSVATWDREGAGYTF.

This sequence joins TRBV7-2 and TRBJ1-1, with 7 bases aligning to TRBD1. The length of the CDR3 is 14 residues. V dropped 5 bases and J dropped 1; count of bases not matched to a gene: 4. The germline V gene has CDR1 SGHTA and CDR2 FQGNSA. The CDR3 bases are TGTGCCAGCAGCCCCGACAGGGAGAACACTGAAGCTTTCTTT. Protein: CASSPDRENTEAFF. The whole variable domain, remainder taken from reference TRBV7-2 and TRBJ1-1, is GAGVSQSPSNKVTEKGKDVELRCDPISGHTALYWYRQSLGQGLEFLIYFQGNSAPDKSGLPSDRFSAERTGGSVSTLTIQRTQQEDSAVYLCASSPDRENTEAFFGQGTRLTVV.

The chain recombines TRBV6-6 with TRBJ1-2, with 12 bases lining up with TRBD1. The J segment lost 4 bases and the V segment lost 6 bases, leaving 6 bases of the junction unmatched. The germline V gene encodes CDR1 MNHNY and CDR2 SVGAGI (reference sequence). This CDR3 has 15 residues. The CDR3: CASRGQGASTYGYTF. The CDR3 nucleotides are TGTGCCAGCAGGGGACAGGGGGCATCTACCTATGGCTACACCTTC.

In this sample, this clone turned up a few times. J is TRBJ2-7 and V is TRBV4-1, with D possibly TRBD2 on 7 matching bases. Per germline, CDR1 MGHRA and CDR2 YSYEKL. The CDR3 spans 16 residues. V lost 5 bases and J lost 6, with 23 bases in between. The CDR3, as DNA: TGCGCCAGCAGCAAAGGGGGTCGCGGGGGCGGATCCGAGCAGTACTTC. This codes for CASSKGGRGGGSEQYF.

This clone turned up a few times. The CDR3 sequence: CASSLAQGGSPLHF. The DNA for the CDR3 is TGTGCCAGCAGCTTAGCTCAGGGAGGTTCACCCCTCCACTTT. The chain is built from TRBV7-9 and TRBJ1-6; perhaps TRBD1 as D (5 bases). Trimming cost V 0 bases and J 9 bases, with 9 bases left between them. Germline V gene sequence: CDR1 SEHNR, CDR2 FQNEAQ (reference sequence). The CDR3 length is 14 residues.

This clone has a single count. The V and J genes are TRBV5-5 and TRBJ1-3, with D unresolved. The CDR3 consists of 17 residues. Germline V lookup: CDR1 SGHKS, CDR2 YYEKEE (reference sequence). V was pared by 1 base and J by 2 bases, with 16 bases between. The CDR3 nucleotides are TGTGCCAGCAGCTTGTACCCCCCGGAATCAACTGGAAACACCATATATTTT. Translated: CASSLYPPESTGNTIYF.

This clone has only one observation. J is TRBJ1-5 and V is TRBV11-2, with a weak D call TRBD1 (5 bases). Germline V gene sequence: CDR1 SGHAT, CDR2 FQNNGV. The CDR3 consists of 15 residues. The V gene lost 1 base and the J gene lost 5 bases, with 12 bases spanning the gap. CDR3 loop: CASSLGGTVDQPQHF. CDR3 DNA sequence: TGTGCCAGCAGCTTAGGGGGCACAGTAGATCAGCCCCAGCATTTT.

CDR3 nucleotide sequence: TGTGCCAGCAGCGGACAGGGAGAGACCCAGTACTTC. It translates to CASSGQGETQYF. The V gene is TRBV6-1, the J gene TRBJ2-5; 8 bases fit TRBD1. V was clipped by 6 bases and J by 4 bases; unmatched bases: 1. Per the germline V gene, CDR1 is MNHNS and CDR2 is SASEGT. This CDR3 has 12 residues.

This clone was picked up one time. CDR3 sequence reads: CATSRGRGLGGNEQFF. The DNA of the CDR3 is TGTGCCACCAGCAGAGGAAGGGGGCTCGGAGGCAATGAGCAGTTCTTC. The V call is TRBV15, the J call TRBJ2-1; 7 nucleotides agree with TRBD1. Germline V gene sequence: CDR1 LNHNV, CDR2 YYDKDF (reference sequence). The CDR3 is made up of 16 amino acids. Trimming cost V 1 base and J 6 bases; bases outside gene matches: 9.

The chain couples TRBV5-6 to TRBJ2-1; TRBD1 matches 7 bases. Germline lookup yields CDR1 SGHDT and CDR2 YYEEEE. J gave up 4 bases and V 5 bases, and 9 bases lay outside the gene matches. The CDR3 is made up of 15 amino acids. CDR3 sequence (DNA): TGTGCCAGCAGGAGAGGGGGCCTAAGTTACAATGAGCAGTTCTTC. Translated: CASRRGGLSYNEQFF. The whole variable domain, remainder taken from reference TRBV5-6 and TRBJ2-1, is DAGVTQSPTHLIKTRGQQVTLRCSPKSGHDTVSWYQQALGQGPQFIFQYYEEEERQRGNFPDRFSGHQFPNYSSELNVNALLLGDSALYLCASRRGGLSYNEQFFGPGTRLTVL.

The V gene is TRBV29-1, the J gene TRBJ1-5; a weak D match, TRBD1 (5 bases). The CDR3 extends over 16 amino acids. Germline V gene data show CDR1 as SQVTM and CDR2 as ANQGSEA. The V gene lost 3 bases and the J gene lost 2 bases, with 17 bases spanning the gap. The CDR3 reads CSVEVEGPGGNQPQHF. In nucleotides, the CDR3 is TGCAGCGTTGAGGTGGAGGGACCTGGAGGCAATCAGCCCCAGCATTTT.

The sample holds a few counts of this clone. The chain links TRBV7-9 to TRBJ1-2; D is perhaps TRBD1 (5 bases). CDR1 SEHNR and CDR2 FQNEAQ come from the germline V gene (reference sequence). Trimming removed 4 bases from V and 4 bases from J, with 19 bases in between. This CDR3 spans 16 amino acids. The CDR3, as DNA: TGTGCCAGCAGCTCACCTGACAGCCCTTATTCCTATGGCTACACCTTC. It specifies CASSSPDSPYSYGYTF.

This clone was counted only a few times. V is TRBV10-3 and J is TRBJ2-1, with 11 nucleotides matching TRBD2. V was clipped by 3 bases and J by 3 bases; unmatched bases: 4. Germline V gives CDR1 ENHRY, CDR2 SYGVKD. CDR3 length: 16 amino acids. The DNA for the CDR3 is TGTGCCATCAGTGAAGTTCTAGCGGGGGGCTACAATGAGCAGTTCTTC. Its protein is CAISEVLAGGYNEQFF.

This clone was detected a few times. The chain combines TRBV6-8 with TRBJ1-5, with 9 positions matching TRBD1. Germline CDR1 MNHGY, CDR2 SAAAGT. The V and J ends lost 7 bases and 4 bases, in that order; junction bases with no gene match: 8. The CDR3 length is 15 residues. The CDR3: CASIRQGVCNQPQHF. The DNA of the CDR3 is TGTGCCAGCATTCGACAGGGGGTTTGTAATCAGCCCCAGCATTTT.

The chain combines TRBV19 with TRBJ2-1; 7 bases are a match to TRBD1. Germline V gene data show CDR1 as LNHDA and CDR2 as SQIVND (reference sequence). The CDR3 consists of 13 residues. V shed 5 bases, J shed 8 bases, and the junction held 6 bases outside the gene matches. CDR3 protein: CASSPRGYDEQFF. The DNA of the CDR3 is TGTGCCAGTAGTCCCAGGGGGTACGATGAGCAGTTCTTC. The full variable domain, rest sourced from reference TRBV19 and TRBJ2-1, is DGGITQSPKYLFRKEGQNVTLSCEQNLNHDAMYWYRQDPGQGLRLIYYSQIVNDFQKGDIAEGYSVSREKKESFPLTVTSAQKNPTAFYLCASSPRGYDEQFFGPGTRLTVL.

The table lists this clone with a few counts. This chain joins TRBV4-3 and TRBJ2-7; tentatively, D is TRBD1 (6 bases). The CDR3 is made up of 15 amino acids. Per germline, CDR1 LGHNA and CDR2 YSLEER. Trimming removed 0 bases at V and 2 bases at J, with 11 bases between. CDR3 nucleotide sequence: TGCGCCAGCAGCCAAGACAGGGGCGCTACCTACGAGCAGTACTTC. This encodes CASSQDRGATYEQYF.

This clone has just one count. The chain has TRBV6-5 and TRBJ2-5, with D possibly being TRBD2 (5 bases). This CDR3 spans 14 amino acids. The V end was cut by 0 bases, the J end by 1 base, with 6 bases between. Germline lookup yields CDR1 MNHEY and CDR2 SVGAGI. The CDR3 region is CASSYSGGQETQYF. The CDR3 DNA reads TGTGCCAGCAGTTACTCAGGAGGCCAAGAGACCCAGTACTTC.